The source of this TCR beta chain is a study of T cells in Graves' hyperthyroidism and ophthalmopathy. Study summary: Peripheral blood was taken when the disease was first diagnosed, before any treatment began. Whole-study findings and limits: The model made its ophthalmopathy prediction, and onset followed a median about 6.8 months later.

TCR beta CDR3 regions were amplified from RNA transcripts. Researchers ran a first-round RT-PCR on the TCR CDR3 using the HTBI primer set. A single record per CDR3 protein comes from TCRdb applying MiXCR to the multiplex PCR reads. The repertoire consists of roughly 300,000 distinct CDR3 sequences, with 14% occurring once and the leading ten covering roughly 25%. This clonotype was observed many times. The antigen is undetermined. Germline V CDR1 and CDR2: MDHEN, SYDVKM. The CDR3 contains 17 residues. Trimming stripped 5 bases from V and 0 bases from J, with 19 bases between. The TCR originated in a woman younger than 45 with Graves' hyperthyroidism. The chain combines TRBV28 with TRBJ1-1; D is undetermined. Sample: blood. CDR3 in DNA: TGTGCCAGCAGTCCATACCCCGGGATCGGGATGAACACTGAAGCTTTCTTT. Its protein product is CASSPYPGIGMNTEAFF.